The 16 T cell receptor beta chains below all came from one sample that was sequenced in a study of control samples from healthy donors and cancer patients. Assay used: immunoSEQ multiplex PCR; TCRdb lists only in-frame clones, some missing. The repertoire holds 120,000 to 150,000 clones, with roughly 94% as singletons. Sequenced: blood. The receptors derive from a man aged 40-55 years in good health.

The CDR3 DNA is TGTGCCAGCAGCCCCAATCTGGGACAGGGGGGGGAGACCCAGTACTTC. It encodes CASSPNLGQGGETQYF. The chain uses TRBV11-2 and TRBJ2-5; 11 bases agree with TRBD1. This CDR3 contains 16 residues. CDR1 is SGHAT and CDR2 is FQNNGV in the germline V gene. Trimming cost V 5 bases and J 5 bases; bases outside gene matches: 10.

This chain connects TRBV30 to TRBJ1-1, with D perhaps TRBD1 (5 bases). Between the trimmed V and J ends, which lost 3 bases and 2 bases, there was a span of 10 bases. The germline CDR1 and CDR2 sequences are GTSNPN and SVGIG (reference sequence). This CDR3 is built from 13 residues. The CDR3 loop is CAWSKQANTEAFF. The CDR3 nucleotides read TGTGCCTGGAGCAAACAGGCTAACACTGAAGCTTTCTTT.

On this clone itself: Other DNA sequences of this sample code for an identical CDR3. The CDR3 DNA reads as TGCGCCAGCAGCTTGGCCGTAGCGGGGGGAGGTGAGACCCAGTACTTC. This sequence encodes CASSLAVAGGGETQYF. The genes are TRBV5-1 and TRBJ2-5; 10 bases agree with TRBD2. This CDR3 contains 16 residues. Losses at the gene ends were 0 bases for V and 5 bases for J; bases not matched to a gene: 7. CDR1 is SGHRS and CDR2 is YFSETQ in the germline V gene.

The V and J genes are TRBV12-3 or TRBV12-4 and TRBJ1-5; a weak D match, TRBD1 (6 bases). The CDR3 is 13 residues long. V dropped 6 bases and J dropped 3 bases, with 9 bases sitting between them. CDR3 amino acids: CASRRQVNQPQHF. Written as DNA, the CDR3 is TGTGCCAGCAGGAGACAGGTCAATCAGCCCCAGCATTTT.

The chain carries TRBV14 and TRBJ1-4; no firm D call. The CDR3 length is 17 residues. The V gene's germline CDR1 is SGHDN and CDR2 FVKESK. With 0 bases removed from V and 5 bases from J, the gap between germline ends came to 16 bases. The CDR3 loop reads CASSQEPPAGPNEKLFF. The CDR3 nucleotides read TGTGCCAGCAGCCAAGAACCCCCGGCAGGACCGAATGAAAAACTGTTTTTT.

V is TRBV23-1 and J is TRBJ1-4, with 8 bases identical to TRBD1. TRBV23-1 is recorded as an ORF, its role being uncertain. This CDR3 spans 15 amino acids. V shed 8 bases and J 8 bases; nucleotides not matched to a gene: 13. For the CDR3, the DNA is TGCGCCAGCCTCTGGGGGGGGGACAGGACCGAAAAACTGTTTTTT. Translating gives CASLWGGDRTEKLFF.

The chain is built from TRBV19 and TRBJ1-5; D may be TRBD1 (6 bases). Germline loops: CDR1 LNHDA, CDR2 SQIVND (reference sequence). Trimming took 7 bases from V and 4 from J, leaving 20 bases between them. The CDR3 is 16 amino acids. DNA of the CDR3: TGTGCCAGTACCCCTCGTTCGGGGGCGAGGAATCAGCCCCAGCATTTT. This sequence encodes CASTPRSGARNQPQHF.

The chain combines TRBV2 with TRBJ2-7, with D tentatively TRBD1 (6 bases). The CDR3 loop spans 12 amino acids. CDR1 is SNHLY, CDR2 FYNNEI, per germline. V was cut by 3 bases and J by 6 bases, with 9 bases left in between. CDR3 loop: CASSEVGGEQYF. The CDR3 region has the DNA TGTGCCAGCAGTGAGGTAGGGGGCGAGCAGTACTTC.

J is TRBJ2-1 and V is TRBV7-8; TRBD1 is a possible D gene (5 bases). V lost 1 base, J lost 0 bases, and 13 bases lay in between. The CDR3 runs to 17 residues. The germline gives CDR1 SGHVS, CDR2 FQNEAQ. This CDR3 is CASSLDLRQNSYNEQFF. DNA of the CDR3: TGTGCCAGCAGCTTAGACCTGCGACAGAACTCCTACAATGAGCAGTTCTTC.

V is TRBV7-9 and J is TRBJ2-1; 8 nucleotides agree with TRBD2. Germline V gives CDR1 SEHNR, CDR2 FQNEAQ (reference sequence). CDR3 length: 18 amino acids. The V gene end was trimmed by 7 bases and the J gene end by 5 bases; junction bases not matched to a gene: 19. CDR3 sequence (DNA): TGTGCCAGCATCCCGAAGAAGGGGAGCGGGAGTAAGGACAATGAGCAGTTCTTC. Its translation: CASIPKKGSGSKDNEQFF. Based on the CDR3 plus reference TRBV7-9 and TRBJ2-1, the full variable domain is DTGVSQNPRHKITKRGQNVTFRCDPISEHNRLYWYRQTLGQGPEFLTYFQNEAQLEKSRLLSDRFSAERPKGSFSTLEIQRTEQGDSAMYLCASIPKKGSGSKDNEQFFGPGTRLTVL.

CDR3 in amino acids: CASSPSVRTEQYF. The CDR3 DNA reads as TGTGCCAGCAGCCCCTCCGTTCGAACCGAGCAGTACTTC. V usage is TRBV11-1 and J usage is TRBJ2-7; D is ambiguous. V was pared by 5 bases and J by 6 bases, with 14 bases between. Germline V gene data show CDR1 as SGHAT and CDR2 as FQDESV (reference sequence). This CDR3 contains 13 residues. Using reference TRBV11-1 and TRBJ2-7 for the parts outside the CDR3, the full variable domain is EAEVAQSPRYKITEKSQAVAFWCDPISGHATLYWYRQILGQGPELLVQFQDESVVDDSQLPKDRFSAERLKGVDSTLKIQPAELGDSAMYLCASSPSVRTEQYFGPGTRLTVT.

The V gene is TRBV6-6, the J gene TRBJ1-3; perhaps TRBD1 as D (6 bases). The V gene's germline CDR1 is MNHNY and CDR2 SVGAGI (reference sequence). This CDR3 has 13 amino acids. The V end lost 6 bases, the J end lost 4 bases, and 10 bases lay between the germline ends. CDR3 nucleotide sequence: TGTGCCAGCAGCACAGGGTCAGGAAACACCATATATTTT. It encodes CASSTGSGNTIYF.

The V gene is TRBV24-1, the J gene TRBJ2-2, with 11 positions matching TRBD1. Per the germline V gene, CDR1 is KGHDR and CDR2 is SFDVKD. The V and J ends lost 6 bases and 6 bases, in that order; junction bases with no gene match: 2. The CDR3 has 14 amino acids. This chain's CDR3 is CATSPGQGAGELFF. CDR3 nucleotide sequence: TGTGCCACCAGTCCGGGACAGGGGGCCGGGGAGCTGTTTTTT.

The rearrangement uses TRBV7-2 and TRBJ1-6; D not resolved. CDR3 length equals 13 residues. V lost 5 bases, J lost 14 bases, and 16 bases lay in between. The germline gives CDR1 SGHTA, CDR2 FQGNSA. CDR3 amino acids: CASSPSVTETLHF. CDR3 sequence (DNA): TGTGCCAGCAGCCCCTCAGTTACGGAAACCCTCCACTTT.

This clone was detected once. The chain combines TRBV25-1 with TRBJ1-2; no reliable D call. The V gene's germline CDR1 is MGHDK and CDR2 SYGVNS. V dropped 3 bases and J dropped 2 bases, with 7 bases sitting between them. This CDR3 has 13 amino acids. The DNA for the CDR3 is TGTGCCAGCAGTGAGGGCGGAAACTATGGCTACACCTTC. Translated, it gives CASSEGGNYGYTF.

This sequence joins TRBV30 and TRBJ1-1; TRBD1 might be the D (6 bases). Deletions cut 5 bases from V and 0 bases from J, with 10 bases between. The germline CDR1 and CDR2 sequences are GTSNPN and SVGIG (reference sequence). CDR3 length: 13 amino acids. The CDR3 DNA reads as TGTGCCTGGGTTGGACAGCTGAACACTGAAGCTTTCTTT. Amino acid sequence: CAWVGQLNTEAFF.